The 17 T cell receptor beta chains below all came from one sample that was sequenced in a study of blood T cell repertoires in COVID-19. Sequencing was performed with immunoSEQ multiplex PCR; in TCRdb, only in-frame clones are kept and a portion is missing. The top ten clones hold roughly 8.5% of a sample with about 76,000 clones, around 88% of them seen once. The sequenced sample was peripheral blood. The receptors derive from a man between 25 and 39 years old with acute or convalescent COVID-19.

This clone was recorded a few times. The V gene is TRBV6-5, the J gene TRBJ2-3; weak D call: TRBD2 (6 bases). There are 15 residues in the CDR3. With 7 bases removed from V and 4 bases from J, the gap between germline ends came to 18 bases. The V gene's germline CDR1 is MNHEY and CDR2 SVGAGI. This chain's CDR3 is CASKKGRDSADTQYF. The CDR3 DNA reads as TGTGCCAGCAAAAAAGGGCGGGATAGTGCAGATACGCAGTATTTT.

The chain links TRBV20-1 to TRBJ1-5; 7 nucleotides agree with TRBD1. J gave up 4 bases and V 3 bases, and 3 bases lay outside the gene matches. CDR1 and CDR2 from the germline V gene are DFQATT and SNEGSKA (reference sequence). The CDR3 has 13 residues. CDR3 loop: CSASSRGNQPQHF. CDR3 in DNA: TGCAGTGCTAGTTCCAGGGGGAATCAGCCCCAGCATTTT.

This clone was observed a single time. The chain employs TRBV24-1 and TRBJ2-4; 7 bases align to TRBD1. Germline V gene lookup returns CDR1 KGHDR and CDR2 SFDVKD. This CDR3 has 12 amino acids. J gave up 7 bases and V 9 bases, and 5 bases lay outside the gene matches. The CDR3 DNA is TGTGCCACCGAGGGGGCTGAGAACATTCAGTACTTC. Translating it yields CATEGAENIQYF.

The rearrangement joins TRBV5-6 to TRBJ1-1, with D hard to call. The CDR3 has 15 amino acids. The germline V gene encodes CDR1 SGHDT and CDR2 YYEEEE. Trimming stripped 3 bases from V and 8 bases from J, with 20 bases between. The CDR3 nucleotides read TGTGCCAGCAGCTCGCCAGACAACATCTATCCGGAAGCTTTCTTT. It codes for CASSSPDNIYPEAFF.

The gene calls are TRBV3-1 (or the pseudogene TRBV3-2) and TRBJ2-2, with D possibly TRBD2 on 5 matching bases. V gave up 0 bases and J gave up 13 bases, with 12 bases separating them. CDR1 and CDR2 (germline): LGHDT, YNNKEL (reference sequence). The CDR3 consists of 13 residues. The CDR3 coding sequence is TGTGCCAGCAGCCAAGATCAGAGGAGGAGGCTGTTTTTT. Protein sequence: CASSQDQRRRLFF.

This clone has a handful of counts. V usage is TRBV28 and J usage is TRBJ1-2; the D gene is possibly TRBD1 (5 bases). Germline-derived CDR1 and CDR2 are MDHEN and SYDVKM. Trimming removed 10 bases at V and 2 bases at J, with 14 bases between. The length of the CDR3 is 13 residues. The CDR3 protein is CATTLDSNYGYTF. The CDR3 region has the DNA TGTGCCACCACCTTAGACAGCAACTATGGCTACACCTTC.

This chain uses TRBV6-5 with TRBJ1-1; possibly TRBD1 for D (5 bases). The CDR3 loop spans 13 amino acids. Trimming took 7 bases from V and 8 from J, leaving 17 bases between them. Per germline, CDR1 MNHEY and CDR2 SVGAGI. The CDR3 is CASKFGRAGEAFF. The DNA for the CDR3 is TGTGCCAGCAAGTTTGGCAGGGCGGGGGAAGCTTTCTTT.

The rearrangement joins TRBV19 to TRBJ2-2; the D gene is possibly TRBD1 (5 bases). The V end lost 5 bases, the J end lost 6 bases, and 13 bases lay between the germline ends. The length of the CDR3 is 14 residues. Germline V gene data show CDR1 as LNHDA and CDR2 as SQIVND (reference sequence). In DNA, the CDR3 is TGTGCCAGTAGTTCGAGACAGAATGCCGGGGAGCTGTTTTTT. Protein product: CASSSRQNAGELFF.

V is TRBV5-1 and J is TRBJ2-2; TRBD2 agrees at 8 bases. Germline values: CDR1 SGHRS, CDR2 YFSETQ. Germline trimming cut 0 bases from V and 4 bases from J; bases unmatched to any gene: 8. The CDR3 has 17 residues. CDR3 nucleotide sequence: TGCGCCAGCAGCTTGGCCGGTAAGCGGGAGCTCACCGGGGAGCTGTTTTTT. It codes for CASSLAGKRELTGELFF.

In this sample, this clone turned up once. The chain carries TRBV5-1 and TRBJ2-3, with D possibly TRBD1 on 6 matching bases. The CDR3 is made up of 14 amino acids. The ends were cut back, 0 bases at V and 4 bases at J, with 9 bases in the middle. Germline V CDR1 and CDR2: SGHRS, YFSETQ. CDR3 amino acids: CASSLEAGADTQYF. DNA of the CDR3: TGCGCCAGCAGCTTGGAGGCAGGGGCAGATACGCAGTATTTT.

There are a few counts of this clone. J is TRBJ2-5 and V is TRBV2; no clear D gene. Trimming stripped 6 bases from V and 1 base from J, with 3 bases between. Germline V gene data show CDR1 as SNHLY and CDR2 as FYNNEI. The CDR3 length is 11 residues. CDR3 residues: CASSIQETQYF. Here the CDR3 DNA reads TGTGCCAGCAGCATCCAAGAGACCCAGTACTTC.

CDR3 sequence reads: CASSQSPGDGYTF. As DNA, the CDR3 is TGCGCCAGCAGCCAATCACCAGGCGATGGCTACACCTTC. V and J are TRBV4-1 and TRBJ1-2; no clear D gene. The CDR3 runs 13 residues. The germline V gene has CDR1 MGHRA and CDR2 YSYEKL. The V end lost 2 bases, the J end lost 6 bases, and 10 bases lay between the germline ends.

In DNA form, the CDR3 reads TGTGCCAGCAGCATAGGGACAGATCCGAATCAGCCCCAGCATTTT. Protein product: CASSIGTDPNQPQHF. The chain links TRBV5-8 to TRBJ1-5, with TRBD1 matching 7 bases. CDR1 and CDR2 (germline): SGHTS, YDEGEE. This CDR3 is 15 amino acids long. The trim removed 4 bases at V and 4 bases at J, leaving 8 bases unmatched.

The V call is TRBV2, the J call TRBJ1-1; perhaps TRBD1 as D (5 bases). Trimming took off 4 bases at V and 1 base at J, with 7 bases between the two ends. This CDR3 region has 13 residues. Looked up from germline, CDR1 is SNHLY and CDR2 is FYNNEI. The CDR3 sequence: CASSARGNTEAFF. In nucleotides, the CDR3 is TGTGCCAGCAGTGCTAGGGGGAACACTGAAGCTTTCTTT.

In nucleotides, the CDR3 is TGTGCCAGCAGTCCGGACCGAGGGGGGGGCGCTAATGGCTACACCTTC. This translates into CASSPDRGGGANGYTF. The rearrangement joins TRBV28 to TRBJ1-2, with a tentative D call TRBD1 (6 bases). The CDR3 runs to 16 residues. V was trimmed by 5 bases and J by 6 bases, leaving 22 bases between them. Per germline, CDR1 MDHEN and CDR2 SYDVKM.

The CDR3 bases are TGTGCCAGCACCCCGTATAGTGACAATGAGCAGTTCTTC. This translates into CASTPYSDNEQFF. This rearrangement joins TRBV12-3 or TRBV12-4 to TRBJ2-1, with unresolved D. V dropped 7 bases and J dropped 5 bases, with 12 bases sitting between them. CDR3 size: 13 residues.

The chain has TRBV7-3 and TRBJ1-5; D is perhaps TRBD1 (6 bases). V was clipped by 5 bases and J by 6 bases, with 26 bases between them. Per germline, CDR1 SGHTA and CDR2 FQGTGA. This CDR3 region has 18 residues. CDR3 bases: TGTGCCAGCAGCCTACACGTCCCGGGACAAAGGGGAACTCAGCCCCAGCATTTT. Encoded protein: CASSLHVPGQRGTQPQHF.